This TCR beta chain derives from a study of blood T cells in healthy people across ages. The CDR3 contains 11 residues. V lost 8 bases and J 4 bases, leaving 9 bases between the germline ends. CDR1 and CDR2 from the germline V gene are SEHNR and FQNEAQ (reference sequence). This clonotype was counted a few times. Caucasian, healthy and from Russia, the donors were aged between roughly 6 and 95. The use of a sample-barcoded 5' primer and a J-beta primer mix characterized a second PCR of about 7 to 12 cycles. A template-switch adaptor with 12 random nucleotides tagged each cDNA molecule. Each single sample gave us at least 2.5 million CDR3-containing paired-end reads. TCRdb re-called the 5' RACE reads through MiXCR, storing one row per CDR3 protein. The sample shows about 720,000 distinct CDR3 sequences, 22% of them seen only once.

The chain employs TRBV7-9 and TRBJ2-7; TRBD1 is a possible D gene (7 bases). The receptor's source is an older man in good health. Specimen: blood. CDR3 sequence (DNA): TGTGCCAGCCAGGGGGGTTACGAGCAGTACTTC. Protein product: CASQGGYEQYF.